Listed here is a single T cell receptor (beta chain). No antigen is known for it. This specimen comes from a study of beta chain features in type 1 diabetes. Study-wide findings and caveats: There were fewer insertions and more deletions at the VDJ junctions of type 1 diabetes patients. Healthy donors had naive, central memory and Treg TCRB repertoires that appeared less similar than those seen among patients. Significant though moderate, a shortening of TCRB CDR3s appeared in all four CD4+ subsets of Type 1 diabetes patients.

Deletions cut 5 bases from V and 12 bases from J, with 16 bases between. This CDR3 spans 11 amino acids. Germline lookup yields CDR1 DFQATT and CDR2 SNEGSKA (reference sequence). Expressed TCRB transcripts got sequenced, as all isolated RNA was reverse transcribed. Only in-frame clones appear in the TCRdb table, and some are missing; sequencing was by immunoSEQ multiplex PCR. The table has around 240,000 clones, around 16% seen once. The TCR sequence derives from a man aged 30-40 years with type 1 diabetes. The chain uses TRBV20-1 and TRBJ2-5; maybe TRBD1 (6 bases). The sample taken for sequencing was naive CD4+ T cells from blood. CDR3 amino acids: CSARFVDREYF. DNA for the CDR3: TGCAGTGCTCGCTTTGTGGACAGAGAGTACTTC.